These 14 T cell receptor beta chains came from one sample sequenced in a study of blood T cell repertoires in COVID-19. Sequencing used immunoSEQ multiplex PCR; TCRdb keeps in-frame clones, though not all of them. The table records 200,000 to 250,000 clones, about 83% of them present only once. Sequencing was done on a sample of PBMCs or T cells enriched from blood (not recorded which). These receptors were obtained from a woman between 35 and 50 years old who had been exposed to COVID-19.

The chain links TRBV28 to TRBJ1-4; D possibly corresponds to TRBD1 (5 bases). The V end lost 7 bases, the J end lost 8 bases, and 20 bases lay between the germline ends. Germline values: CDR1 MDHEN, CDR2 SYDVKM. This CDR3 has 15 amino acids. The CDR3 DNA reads TGTGCCAGCATCCCTACTGTTGGGGCTGGGGAAAAACTGTTTTTT. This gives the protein CASIPTVGAGEKLFF.

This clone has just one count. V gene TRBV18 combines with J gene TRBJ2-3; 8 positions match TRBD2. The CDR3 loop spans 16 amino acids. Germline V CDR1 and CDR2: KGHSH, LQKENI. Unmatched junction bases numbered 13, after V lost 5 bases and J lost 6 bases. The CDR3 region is CASSYGVAGKGDTQYF. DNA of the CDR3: TGTGCCAGCTCATACGGAGTAGCGGGGAAAGGTGATACGCAGTATTTT.

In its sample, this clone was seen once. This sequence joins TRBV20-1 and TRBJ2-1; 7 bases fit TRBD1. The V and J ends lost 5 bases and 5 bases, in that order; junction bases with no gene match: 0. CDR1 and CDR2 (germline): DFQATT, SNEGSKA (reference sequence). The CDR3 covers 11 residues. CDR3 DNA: TGCAGTGCTGACAGGGACAATGAGCAGTTCTTC. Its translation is CSADRDNEQFF.

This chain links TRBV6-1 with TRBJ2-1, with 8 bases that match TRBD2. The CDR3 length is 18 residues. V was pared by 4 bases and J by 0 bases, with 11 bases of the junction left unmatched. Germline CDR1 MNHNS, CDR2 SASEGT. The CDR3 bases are TGTGCCAGCAGTGTGGGGGGTAGCGGGGCGAGCTCCTACAATGAGCAGTTCTTC. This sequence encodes CASSVGGSGASSYNEQFF.

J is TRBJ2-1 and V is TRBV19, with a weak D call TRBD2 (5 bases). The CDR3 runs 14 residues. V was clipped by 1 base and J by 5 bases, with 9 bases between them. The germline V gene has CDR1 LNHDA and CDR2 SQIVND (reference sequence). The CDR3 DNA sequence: TGTGCCAGTAGTATAGCGTCTAGCCACAATGAGCAGTTCTTC. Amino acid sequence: CASSIASSHNEQFF.

The CDR3 DNA reads TGTGCCAGCAGCCGAGGGGGGACAGGCTTCTCTGGAAACACCATATATTTT. Translation: CASSRGGTGFSGNTIYF. The J gene is TRBJ1-3, the V gene TRBV3-1 (or the pseudogene TRBV3-2); 8 positions agree with TRBD1. The junction had 8 bases not matched to a gene; V was cut back by 4 bases and J by 0 bases. CDR1 and CDR2 (germline): LGHDT, YNNKEL (reference sequence). CDR3 length: 17 residues.

CDR3 DNA: TGTGCCAGCAGTTCTACCCTAGCGGGGGCCTACAATGAGCAGTTCTTC. It specifies CASSSTLAGAYNEQFF. This chain links TRBV6-5 with TRBJ2-1, with TRBD2 matching 10 bases. The CDR3 has 16 residues. Unmatched junction bases numbered 5, after V lost 4 bases and J lost 2 bases. Looked up from germline, CDR1 is MNHEY and CDR2 is SVGAGI.

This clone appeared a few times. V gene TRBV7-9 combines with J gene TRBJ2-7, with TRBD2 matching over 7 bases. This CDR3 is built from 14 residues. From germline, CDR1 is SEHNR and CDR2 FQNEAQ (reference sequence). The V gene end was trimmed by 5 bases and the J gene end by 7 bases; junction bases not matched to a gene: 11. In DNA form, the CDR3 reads TGTGCCAGCAGCAAACCCGGGGGGTCGGGGGAGCAGTACTTC. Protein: CASSKPGGSGEQYF.

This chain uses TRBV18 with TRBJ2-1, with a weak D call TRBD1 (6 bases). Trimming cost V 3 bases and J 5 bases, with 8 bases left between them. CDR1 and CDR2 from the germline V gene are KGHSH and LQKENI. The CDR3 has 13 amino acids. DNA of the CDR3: TGTGCCAGCTCACCCGACAGGCACAATGAGCAGTTCTTC. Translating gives CASSPDRHNEQFF.

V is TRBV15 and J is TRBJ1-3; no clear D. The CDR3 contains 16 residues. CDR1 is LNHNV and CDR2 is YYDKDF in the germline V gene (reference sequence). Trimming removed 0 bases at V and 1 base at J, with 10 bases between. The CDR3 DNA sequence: TGTGCCACCAGCAGAGACACTAGTAGATCTGGAAACACCATATATTTT. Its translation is CATSRDTSRSGNTIYF.

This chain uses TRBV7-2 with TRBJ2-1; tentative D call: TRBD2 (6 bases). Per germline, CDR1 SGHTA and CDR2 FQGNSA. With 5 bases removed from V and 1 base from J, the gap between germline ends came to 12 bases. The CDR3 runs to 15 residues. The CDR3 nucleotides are TGTGCCAGCAGCCTGCTCGGGGGTTCCTACAATGAGCAGTTCTTC. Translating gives CASSLLGGSYNEQFF.

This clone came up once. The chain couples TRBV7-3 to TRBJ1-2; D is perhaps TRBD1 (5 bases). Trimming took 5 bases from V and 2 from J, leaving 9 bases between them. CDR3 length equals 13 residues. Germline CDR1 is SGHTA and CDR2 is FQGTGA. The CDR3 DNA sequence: TGTGCCAGCAGCCCAGGGAACAACTATGGCTACACCTTC. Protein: CASSPGNNYGYTF.

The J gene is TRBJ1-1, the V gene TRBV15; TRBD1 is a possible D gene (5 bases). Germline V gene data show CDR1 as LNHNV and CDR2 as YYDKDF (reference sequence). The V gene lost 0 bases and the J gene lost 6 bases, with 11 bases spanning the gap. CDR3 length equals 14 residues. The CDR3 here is CATSRELWGAEAFF. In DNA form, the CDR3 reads TGTGCCACCAGCAGAGAGTTGTGGGGGGCTGAAGCTTTCTTT.

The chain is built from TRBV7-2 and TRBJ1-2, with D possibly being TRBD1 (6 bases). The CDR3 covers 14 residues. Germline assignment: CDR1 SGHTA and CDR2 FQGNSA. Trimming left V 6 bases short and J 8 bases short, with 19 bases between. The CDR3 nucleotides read TGTGCCAGCAGTCGCGGAGGGGGGGTCAGAGGCTACACCTTC. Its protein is CASSRGGGVRGYTF.